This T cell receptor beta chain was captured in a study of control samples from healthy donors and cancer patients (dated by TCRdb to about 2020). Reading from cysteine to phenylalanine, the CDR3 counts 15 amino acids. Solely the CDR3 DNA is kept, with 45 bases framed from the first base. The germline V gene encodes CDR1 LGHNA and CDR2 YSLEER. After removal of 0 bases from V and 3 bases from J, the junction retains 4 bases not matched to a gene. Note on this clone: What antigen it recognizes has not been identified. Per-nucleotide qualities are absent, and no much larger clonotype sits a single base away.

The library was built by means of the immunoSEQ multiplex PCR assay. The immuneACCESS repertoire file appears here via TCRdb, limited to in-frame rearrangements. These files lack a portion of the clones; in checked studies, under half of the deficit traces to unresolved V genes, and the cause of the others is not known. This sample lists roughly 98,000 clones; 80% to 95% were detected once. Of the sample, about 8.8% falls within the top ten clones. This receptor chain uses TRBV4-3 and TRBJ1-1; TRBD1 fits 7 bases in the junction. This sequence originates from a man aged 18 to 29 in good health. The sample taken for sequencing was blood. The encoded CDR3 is CASSQDVRGDTEAFF. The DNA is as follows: TGCGCCAGCAGCCAAGATGTCAGGGGGGACACTGAAGCTTTCTTT.